Given below is one TCR beta chain in context. The antigen is undetermined. Researchers partitioned CD4+ cells into CD45RA+ naive and CD45RA-negative memory subsets. Sequenced by immunoSEQ multiplex PCR; TCRdb stores in-frame clones only, minus some. The data hold approximately 2.1 million clones, with 90% to 95% observed a single time. The data derive from a study of shared clonotypes between healthy human individuals. Overall study findings and caveats: Naive CD4 clonotypes overlapped across several donors at around 4.8%.

J gave up 0 bases and V 9 bases, and 10 bases lay outside the gene matches. The CDR3 has 17 amino acids. Looked up from germline, CDR1 is LNHDA and CDR2 is SQIVND (reference sequence). This chain uses TRBV19 with TRBJ2-7; 14 bases are shared with TRBD2. Sequencing input: naive CD4+ T cells from PBMCs. Regarding subset: CD45RA+ positively selected. The source of this sequence is a young man in good health. Some clones in this sample may be carry-over from other donors' samples. In DNA, the CDR3 is TGTGCCAGCTCCGGGACTAGCGGGAGTAGGGGCTCCTACGAGCAGTACTTC. Translating gives CASSGTSGSRGSYEQYF.